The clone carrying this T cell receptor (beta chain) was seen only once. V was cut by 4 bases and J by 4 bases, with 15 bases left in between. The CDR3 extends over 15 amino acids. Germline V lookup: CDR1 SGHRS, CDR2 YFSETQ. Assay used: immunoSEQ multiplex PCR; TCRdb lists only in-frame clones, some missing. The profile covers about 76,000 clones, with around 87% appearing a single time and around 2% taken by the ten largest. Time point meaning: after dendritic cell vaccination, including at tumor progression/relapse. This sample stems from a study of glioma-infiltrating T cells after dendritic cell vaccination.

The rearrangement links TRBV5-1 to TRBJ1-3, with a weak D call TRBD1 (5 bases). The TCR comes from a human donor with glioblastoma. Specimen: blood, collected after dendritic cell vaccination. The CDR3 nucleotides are TGCGCCAGCAGCAGAACCCCAGGGTCGGGAAACACCATATATTTT. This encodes CASSRTPGSGNTIYF. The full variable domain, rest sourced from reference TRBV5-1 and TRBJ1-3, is KAGVTQTPRYLIKTRGQQVTLSCSPISGHRSVSWYQQTPGQGLQFLFEYFSETQRNKGNFPGRFSGRQFSNSRSEMNVSTLELGDSALYLCASSRTPGSGNTIYFGEGSWLTVV.